This TCR beta chain was recovered during a study of blood T cells in healthy people across ages. Study-wide points: Comparison with aged donors showed that long-lived donors had more naive CD4+ cells and higher diversity.

The germline V gene has CDR1 SGHAT and CDR2 FQNNGV. The CDR3 runs 13 residues. V dropped 4 bases and J dropped 3 bases, with 9 bases sitting between them. A remark on this clonotype: Its target is not known.

The use of a sample-barcoded 5' primer and a J-beta primer mix characterized a second PCR of roughly 6 to 11 cycles. Carrying 12 random nucleotides, a template-switch adaptor labeled each individual cDNA molecule. TCRdb analysed the 5' RACE reads with MiXCR anew, one entry per CDR3 protein. This table has 1,500,000 or so distinct CDR3 sequences, 35% to 45% appearing once. This receptor was obtained from a woman between 18 and 29 years old in good health. The sequenced sample consisted of blood. The chain couples TRBV11-2 to TRBJ1-1; tentatively, D is TRBD1 (6 bases). CDR3 region: CASSWDTHTEAFF. Here the CDR3 DNA reads TGTGCCAGCAGCTGGGACACCCACACTGAAGCTTTCTTT. The whole variable domain, remainder taken from reference TRBV11-2 and TRBJ1-1, is EAGVAQSPRYKIIEKRQSVAFWCNPISGHATLYWYQQILGQGPKLLIQFQNNGVVDDSQLPKDRFSAERLKGVDSTLKIQPAKLEDSAVYLCASSWDTHTEAFFGQGTRLTVV.